The 18 T cell receptor beta chains given below trace back to one sample, sequenced in a study of T cells expressing NK-cell markers. TCRdb reprocessed the 5' RACE reads, with one entry per CDR3 protein and no DNA. This repertoire comprises hundreds of thousands of distinct CDR3 sequences; its ten largest clones make up about 7.3%. Sequences were obtained from blood T cells: a sorted CD56 or NKG2C T cell subset, CD4+ or CD8+ T cells, or bulk PBMC T cells (not recorded which). Receptors originate from a woman aged 18 to 75 in good health.

The chain links TRBV15 to TRBJ2-5. CDR3 length equals 15 residues. The germline V gene has CDR1 LNHNV and CDR2 YYDKDF (reference sequence). The CDR3 spells CATSRDKGYQETQYF. Full variable domain (remainder filled in from reference TRBV15 and TRBJ2-5): DAMVIQNPRYQVTQFGKPVTLSCSQTLNHNVMYWYQQKSSQAPKLLFHYYDKDFNNEADTPDNFQSRRPNTSFCFLDIRSPGLGDTAMYLCATSRDKGYQETQYFGPGTRLLVL.

This chain joins TRBV29-1 and TRBJ1-5; no DNA is available, so the TRBD1 call from TCRdb remains unchecked. The germline gives CDR1 SQVTM, CDR2 ANQGSEA. This CDR3 has 14 amino acids. CDR3 sequence: CSVLWSSGDQPQHF.

V is TRBV6-2 or TRBV6-3 and J is TRBJ2-7. CDR1 is MNHEY, CDR2 SVGEGT, per germline. This CDR3 is 11 amino acids long. CDR3 in amino acids: CASSYTYEQYF.

The CDR3 sequence is CASSLEGGLAGWSETQYF. The chain uses TRBV11-1 and TRBJ2-5; the TCRdb D gene call, TRBD2, has no DNA to confirm it. The germline V gene encodes CDR1 SGHAT and CDR2 FQDESV (reference sequence). CDR3 length equals 18 residues.

The chain employs TRBV3-1 and TRBJ2-3; TCRdb reports TRBD2, a call that lacks DNA to check it against. Germline V CDR1 and CDR2: LGHDT, YNNKEL (reference sequence). CDR3 length: 15 residues. CDR3 protein: CASSQGYGRRDTQYF.

This rearrangement joins TRBV5-5 to TRBJ2-1; with no DNA, the TCRdb D assignment of TRBD2 cannot be verified. The CDR3 is 17 residues long. Germline lookup yields CDR1 SGHKS and CDR2 YYEKEE (reference sequence). CDR3 sequence: CASSSYIAGGSYNEQFF.

V and J are TRBV6-1 and TRBJ2-5; TCRdb's D call, TRBD1, is unchecked because there is no DNA. The germline V gene has CDR1 MNHNS and CDR2 SASEGT. CDR3 length: 13 residues. The CDR3: CASREQGDETQYF.

The V call is TRBV12-3 or TRBV12-4, the J call TRBJ2-4. CDR3 size: 17 residues. The CDR3 spells CASSLSFTDLAKNIQYF.

This rearrangement joins TRBV5-1 to TRBJ1-1; TCRdb gives TRBD1 as the D gene, but with no DNA this cannot be confirmed. Germline V gene sequence: CDR1 SGHRS, CDR2 YFSETQ. CDR3 length: 14 amino acids. CDR3: CASSPRQGSTEAFF.

V gene TRBV4-1 combines with J gene TRBJ2-3. In germline, CDR1 is MGHRA, CDR2 YSYEKL. The CDR3 loop spans 14 amino acids. The CDR3 sequence: CASSHSGKQDTQYF.

The gene calls are TRBV6-2 or TRBV6-3 and TRBJ2-2. The germline V gene has CDR1 MNHEY and CDR2 SVGEGT. CDR3 length equals 16 residues. Here the CDR3 reads CASSPSGRRNTGELFF.

V gene TRBV29-1 combines with J gene TRBJ2-7; TCRdb proposes TRBD2, but this gene call is untestable without DNA. The CDR3 extends over 14 amino acids. Germline V CDR1 and CDR2: SQVTM, ANQGSEA. CDR3 protein: CSVGGRGSPYEQYF.

The chain recombines TRBV13 with TRBJ1-4; there is no DNA to check the TCRdb D call of TRBD1. The CDR3 runs 18 residues. CDR1 is PRHDT, CDR2 FYEKMQ, per germline (reference sequence). The CDR3 reads CASSVQGDIVATNEKLFF.

The chain carries TRBV24-1 and TRBJ2-2; TCRdb lists TRBD1, though no DNA is available to test this call. Per the germline V gene, CDR1 is KGHDR and CDR2 is SFDVKD. The CDR3 is 13 amino acids. The CDR3 is CATSRRGRRELFF.

The CDR3 here is CASSREGPPIGELFF. J is TRBJ2-2 and V is TRBV18; absent DNA, TCRdb's TRBD2 call cannot be checked. This CDR3 contains 15 residues. Germline CDR1 is KGHSH and CDR2 is LQKENI.

The chain couples TRBV28 to TRBJ2-7; TCRdb's D gene call, TRBD1, goes unchecked for lack of DNA. CDR1 and CDR2 from the germline V gene are MDHEN and SYDVKM. This CDR3 is built from 15 residues. CDR3 loop: CASSSAGTRAYEQYF.

The chain employs TRBV3-1 and TRBJ1-2; the D gene TCRdb calls, TRBD1, cannot be checked with no DNA. The CDR3 runs 13 residues. Germline loops: CDR1 LGHDT, CDR2 YNNKEL (reference sequence). This CDR3 reads CASMGDSNPRYTF.

This chain uses TRBV28 with TRBJ2-3; TCRdb picks TRBD1, but there is no DNA to check that call. Germline loops: CDR1 MDHEN, CDR2 SYDVKM. The CDR3 runs to 15 residues. CDR3: CASGGTAFLIYTQYF.